This T cell receptor (beta chain) was identified in a study of T cell clonality in common variable immunodeficiency. CVID meant reduced serum IgG, IgA and/or IgM plus specific antibody deficiency. Study results and caveats: CVID subjects showed higher TCRbeta clonality than healthy controls. Common variable immunodeficiency TCR beta sequences reportedly had fewer deletions and N-nucleotide insertions. The cause of increased CVID clonality remains unclear without subpopulation sequencing.

Trimming at V came to 1 base and at J to 7 bases, leaving 6 bases not matched to a gene. The CDR3 has 15 residues. Germline V lookup: CDR1 GTSNPN, CDR2 SVGIG (reference sequence). As concerns this clone: Its antigen is currently unknown. The read terminates 3 residues before the CDR3 end, so the remaining end is supplied by the germline J gene.

TCRdb's table, derived via immunoSEQ multiplex PCR, lists solely in-frame clones and lacks some. This repertoire holds 26,000 or so clones, and none appear only once. The origin of this receptor is a human donor with common variable immunodeficiency. The genes are TRBV30 and TRBJ1-4; 10 nucleotides agree with TRBD1. The sample was peripheral blood mononuclear cells. CDR3 sequence: CAWSDGRDRGEKLFF. The CDR3 DNA, read in part, is TGTGCCTGGAGTGACGGCCGGGACAGGGGTGAAAAA.